One sample yielded the 6 T cell receptor beta chains listed below, sequenced in a study of blood T cells in healthy people across ages. The authors ran a second PCR of 7 to 11 cycles using a sample-barcoded 5' primer and a J-beta primer mix. A single record per CDR3 protein comes from TCRdb applying MiXCR to the 5' RACE reads. The sample holds 1.5 million or so distinct CDR3 sequences, 35% to 45% seen once. The specimen was blood. Receptors were obtained from a woman under 30 in good health.

The table lists this clonotype with a few counts. The chain links TRBV7-2 to TRBJ2-1; perhaps TRBD2 as D (7 bases). Trimming removed 5 bases at V and 8 bases at J, with 19 bases between. The CDR3 has 15 amino acids. Germline-derived CDR1 and CDR2 are SGHTA and FQGNSA. The CDR3 here is CASSPRRGGNHEQFF. DNA for the CDR3: TGTGCCAGCAGCCCACGTAGGGGGGGGAATCATGAGCAGTTCTTC.

This sequence joins TRBV7-2 and TRBJ2-1; D remains unclear. Trimming took 4 bases from V and 7 from J, leaving 14 bases between them. The CDR3 totals 14 residues. Germline CDR1 and CDR2: SGHTA and FQGNSA. This chain's CDR3 is CASSSVGPLNEQFF. In DNA, the CDR3 is TGTGCCAGCAGCTCCGTGGGCCCATTAAATGAGCAGTTCTTC.

This chain links TRBV10-3 with TRBJ2-7; 12 nucleotides agree with TRBD2. CDR1 and CDR2 from the germline V gene are ENHRY and SYGVKD. The CDR3 has 14 residues. J gave up 2 bases and V 8 bases, and 4 bases lay outside the gene matches. CDR3 region: CAIALAGGPYEQYF. The CDR3 DNA sequence: TGTGCCATCGCACTAGCGGGAGGCCCCTACGAGCAGTACTTC.

This chain joins TRBV29-1 and TRBJ1-2, with 7 bases lining up with TRBD1. Per germline, CDR1 SQVTM and CDR2 ANQGSEA. The CDR3 loop spans 12 amino acids. The V segment lost 8 bases and the J segment 7 bases; nucleotides outside the gene matches: 10. In DNA, the CDR3 is TGCAGCATTTACAGGGGAATGGGTGGCTACACCTTC. This gives the protein CSIYRGMGGYTF.

In this sample, this clonotype turned up a few times. The chain links TRBV28 to TRBJ2-3, with D perhaps TRBD2 (5 bases). This CDR3 has 14 amino acids. Trimming shortened V by 6 bases and J by 0 bases, and 10 bases separated the two germline ends. Germline lookup yields CDR1 MDHEN and CDR2 SYDVKM. The CDR3 reads CASRRDFSTDTQYF. CDR3 nucleotide sequence: TGTGCCAGCAGACGGGATTTTAGCACAGATACGCAGTATTTT.

CDR3 in amino acids: CASSFMVGQPQHF. In DNA form, the CDR3 reads TGCGCCAGCAGCTTTATGGTGGGCCAGCCCCAGCATTTT. The genes are TRBV5-1 and TRBJ1-5; D gene ambiguous. The CDR3 length is 13 residues. Germline CDR1 reads SGHRS; CDR2 reads YFSETQ. Between the trimmed V and J ends, which lost 2 bases and 7 bases, there was a span of 10 bases.